This TCR beta chain was captured in a study of ipilimumab plus nivolumab after autologous stem cell transplantation. For the study at large: The DLBCL cohort had primary refractory and relapsed disease, with 18-month progression-free survival of approximately 87% and 28%.

A note on this clone: The antigen remains undetermined.

Study results and caveats: Authors suggest TCR repertoire, Treg phenotype and gut microbiota support further study.

Ipilimumab, 1 mg/kg, started 14 to 28 days after autologous transplant. The repertoire was sequenced with immunoSEQ multiplex PCR; TCRdb's copy has only in-frame clones and lacks some. The data show about 83,000 clones, 75% to 85% seen once. Germline V CDR1 and CDR2: SGHNT, YYREEE (reference sequence). V was cut by 4 bases and J by 4 bases, with 14 bases left in between. The CDR3 sequence is 14 residues long. The chain is built from TRBV5-4 and TRBJ1-2; D remains ambiguous. The receptor was derived from a male donor with diffuse large B-cell lymphoma. The sample was PBMCs, taken in a trial of ipilimumab plus nivolumab as post-transplant consolidation. CDR3 protein: CASSLGPHFYGYTF. CDR3 nucleotides: TGTGCCAGCAGCCTAGGACCGCACTTCTATGGCTACACCTTC.